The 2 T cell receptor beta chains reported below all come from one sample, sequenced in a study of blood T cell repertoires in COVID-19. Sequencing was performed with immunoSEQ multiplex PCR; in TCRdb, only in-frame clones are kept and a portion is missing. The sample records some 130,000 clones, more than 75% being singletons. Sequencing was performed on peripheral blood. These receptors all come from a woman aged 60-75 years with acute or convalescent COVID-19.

The CDR3 region has the DNA TGTGCCAGCAGCTTAGGGGGTAGCGGGAGTCTTGCAGGTGAGGAGCAGTACTTC. Translating it yields CASSLGGSGSLAGEEQYF. The chain recombines TRBV7-9 with TRBJ2-7, with 9 bases lining up with TRBD2. Germline V lookup: CDR1 SEHNR, CDR2 FQNEAQ (reference sequence). The CDR3 is made up of 18 amino acids. The V segment lost 1 base and the J segment 7 bases; nucleotides outside the gene matches: 17. Complete variable domain (other parts from reference TRBV7-9 and TRBJ2-7): DTGVSQNPRHKITKRGQNVTFRCDPISEHNRLYWYRQTLGQGPEFLTYFQNEAQLEKSRLLSDRFSAERPKGSFSTLEIQRTEQGDSAMYLCASSLGGSGSLAGEEQYFGPGTRLTVT.

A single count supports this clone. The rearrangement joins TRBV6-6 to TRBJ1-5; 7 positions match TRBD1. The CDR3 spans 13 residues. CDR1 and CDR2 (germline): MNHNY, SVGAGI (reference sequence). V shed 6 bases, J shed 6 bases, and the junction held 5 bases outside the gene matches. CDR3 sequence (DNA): TGTGCCAGCAGCGACAGGGTTGTTCAGCCCCAGCATTTT. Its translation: CASSDRVVQPQHF.